A single sample gave rise to the 10 T cell receptor beta chains below, sequenced in a study of CD8+CD57+ T cells in acquired aplastic anemia. It was genomic DNA that served as the template for profiling TCR beta VDJ and CDR3. TCRdb re-called the reads with MiXCR, one entry per CDR3 protein. The data show fewer than 200,000 distinct CDR3 sequences, with approximately 43% seen just once and around 0.96% held by the top ten. The sample was sorted CD4+, CD8+, or CD8+CD57+ T cells (not recorded which) from PBMCs. These TCRs come from a human donor in good health.

This clonotype appeared many times. This sequence joins TRBV5-1 and TRBJ2-6; D remains ambiguous. V was trimmed by 5 bases and J by 0 bases, leaving 6 bases between them. The CDR3 totals 14 residues. Germline assignment: CDR1 SGHRS and CDR2 YFSETQ. CDR3 nucleotides: TGCGCCAGCAGTATGAACTCTGGGGCCAACGTCCTGACTTTC. This codes for CASSMNSGANVLTF.

This clonotype was observed a handful of times. This chain links TRBV25-1 with TRBJ2-1; TRBD1 agrees at 9 bases. This CDR3 has 16 amino acids. Germline values: CDR1 MGHDK, CDR2 SYGVNS. The J segment lost 2 bases and the V segment lost 1 base, leaving 3 bases of the junction unmatched. The chain's CDR3 is CASSEWTGAAYNEQFF. The DNA of the CDR3 is TGTGCCAGCAGTGAATGGACAGGGGCAGCCTACAATGAGCAGTTCTTC.

The rearrangement joins TRBV15 to TRBJ2-2; D not resolved. The CDR3 has 14 residues. Germline CDR1 reads LNHNV; CDR2 reads YYDKDF (reference sequence). The ends were cut back, 1 base at V and 3 bases at J, with 6 bases in the middle. The CDR3: CATSRGRDTGELFF. The CDR3 nucleotides read TGTGCCACCAGCAGAGGTCGGGACACCGGGGAGCTGTTTTTT.

The sample holds a few counts of this clonotype. This chain joins TRBV10-2 and TRBJ2-7; 8 nucleotides match TRBD2. The CDR3 runs 15 residues. The V segment lost 0 bases and the J segment 2 bases; nucleotides outside the gene matches: 3. The germline gives CDR1 WSHSY, CDR2 SAAADI. The CDR3 sequence: CASSESILAAYEQYF. CDR3 bases: TGCGCCAGCAGTGAGTCCATACTAGCGGCCTACGAGCAGTACTTC.

This clonotype was recorded only once. This rearrangement joins TRBV20-1 to TRBJ2-5; 8 nucleotides align to TRBD2. The CDR3 sequence is 14 residues long. Germline lookup yields CDR1 DFQATT and CDR2 SNEGSKA (reference sequence). With V trimmed by 0 bases and J by 10 bases, 10 bases remained unmatched. Written as DNA, the CDR3 is TGCAGTGCTAGAGATCGGCGCCTAGCGGGTAACCAGTACTTC. Its translation: CSARDRRLAGNQYF.

Remarks on this clonotype: A much larger clone differs by one base, so this may be a read error. This chain links TRBV10-3 with TRBJ2-3; the D is unclear. The CDR3 consists of 16 residues. Germline V lookup: CDR1 ENHRY, CDR2 SYGVKD. CDR3 amino acids: CASSYGSPQWSDTQYF. In nucleotides, the CDR3 is TGTGCCAGCAGTTACGGTTCTCCCCAATGGTCAGATACGCAGTATTTT.

To note about this clonotype: Just one base apart from a much larger clone, this may be a read error. In nucleotides, the CDR3 is TGTGCCAGCAGCTTGCCGGACAGGCGACACACAGATCCGCAGTATTTT. This sequence encodes CASSLPDRRHTDPQYF. V gene TRBV5-4 combines with J gene TRBJ2-3, with 7 bases identical to TRBD1. CDR1 and CDR2 (germline): SGHNT, YYREEE (reference sequence). The CDR3 contains 16 residues.

The genes are TRBV4-1 and TRBJ2-4, with 7 bases aligning to TRBD2. The length of the CDR3 is 16 residues. The J segment lost 8 bases and the V segment lost 3 bases, leaving 13 bases of the junction unmatched. Germline V lookup: CDR1 MGHRA, CDR2 YSYEKL. Here the CDR3 DNA reads TGCGCCAGCAGCCAGGGGGACGGCCGGACTAGGGACATTCAGTACTTC. It encodes CASSQGDGRTRDIQYF.

This clonotype was counted at least ten times. J is TRBJ2-7 and V is TRBV2; 7 bases line up with TRBD2. Trimming took 6 bases from V and 5 from J; bases not matched to a gene: 13. CDR3 size: 15 residues. CDR1 SNHLY and CDR2 FYNNEI come from the germline V gene. CDR3 sequence: CASSEPGLRSNEQYF. The CDR3 nucleotides are TGTGCCAGCAGCGAGCCGGGACTAAGATCGAACGAGCAGTACTTC.

This sequence joins TRBV2 and TRBJ2-7, with 8 bases aligning to TRBD2. The CDR3 runs 14 residues. Germline lookup yields CDR1 SNHLY and CDR2 FYNNEI. J was trimmed by 0 bases and V by 6 bases; bases with no gene match: 4. The DNA for the CDR3 is TGTGCCAGCAGGGTAGCGGGGAGCTCCTACGAGCAGTACTTC. It translates to CASRVAGSSYEQYF.